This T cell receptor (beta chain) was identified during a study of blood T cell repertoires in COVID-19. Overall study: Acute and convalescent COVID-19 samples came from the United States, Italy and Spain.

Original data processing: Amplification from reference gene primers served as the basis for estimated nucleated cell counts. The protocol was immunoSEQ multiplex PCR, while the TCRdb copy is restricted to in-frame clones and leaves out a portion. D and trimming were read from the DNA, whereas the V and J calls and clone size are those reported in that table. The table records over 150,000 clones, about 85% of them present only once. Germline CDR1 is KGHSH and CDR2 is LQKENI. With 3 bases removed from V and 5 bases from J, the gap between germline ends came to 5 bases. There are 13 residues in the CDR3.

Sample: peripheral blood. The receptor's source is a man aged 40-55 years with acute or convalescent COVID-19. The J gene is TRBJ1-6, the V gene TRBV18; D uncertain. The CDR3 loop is CASSPQNNSPLHF. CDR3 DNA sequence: TGTGCCAGCTCACCGCAGAATAATTCACCCCTCCACTTT.